This T cell receptor (beta chain) was profiled in a study of CD8 T cells in Susac syndrome. The T cells that were sequenced for TCR beta were CD8+ and CD4+ cells from blood. TEMRA cells were FACS-enriched, while CD8+ and CD4+ T cells were negatively isolated. CDR1 is LNHNV and CDR2 is YYDKDF in the germline V gene (reference sequence). Trimming left V 5 bases short and J 5 bases short, with 16 bases between. This CDR3 is 15 amino acids long. The authors reverse transcribed roughly 0.5 to 1 ug RNA with random hexamers. The amplification used immunoSEQ multiplex PCR on TCR beta CDR3; it spanned 54 Vbeta and 13 Jbeta. Each CDR3 protein is one row after TCRdb ran MiXCR on the immunoSEQ multiplex PCR reads. The table records fewer than 300,000 distinct CDR3 sequences, approximately 85% of them present only once.

The material sequenced was CD8+ T cells from PBMCs. The rearrangement uses TRBV15 and TRBJ1-3; D is undetermined. This TCR was recovered from a human donor with multiple sclerosis. This chain's CDR3 is CATSGPTEGRNTIYF. The CDR3 DNA sequence: TGTGCCACCAGCGGGCCTACTGAGGGTCGAAACACCATATATTTT.